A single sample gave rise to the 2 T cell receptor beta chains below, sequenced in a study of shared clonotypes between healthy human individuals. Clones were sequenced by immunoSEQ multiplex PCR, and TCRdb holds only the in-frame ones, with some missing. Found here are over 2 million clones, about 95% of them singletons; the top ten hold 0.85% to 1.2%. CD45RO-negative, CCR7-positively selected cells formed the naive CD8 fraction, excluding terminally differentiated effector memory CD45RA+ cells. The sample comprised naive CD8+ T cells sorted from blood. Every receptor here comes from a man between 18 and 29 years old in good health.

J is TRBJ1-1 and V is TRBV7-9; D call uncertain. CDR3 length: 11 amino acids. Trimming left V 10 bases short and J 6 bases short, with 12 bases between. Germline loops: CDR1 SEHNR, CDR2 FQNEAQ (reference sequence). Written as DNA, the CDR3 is TGTGCCATCACCTATGGCGCTGAAGCTTTCTTT. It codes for CAITYGAEAFF.

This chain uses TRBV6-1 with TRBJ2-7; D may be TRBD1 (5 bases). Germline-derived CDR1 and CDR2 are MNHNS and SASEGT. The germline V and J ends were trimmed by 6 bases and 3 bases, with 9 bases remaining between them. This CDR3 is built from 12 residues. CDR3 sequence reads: CASRDTVYEQYF. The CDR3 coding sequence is TGTGCCAGCAGGGACACGGTCTACGAGCAGTACTTC.